A single sample gave rise to the 12 T cell receptor beta chains below, sequenced in a study of tumor and adjacent non-tumor tissue in lung cancer. The template was RNA from unsorted bulk tissue. The normal lung tissue was taken more than 3 cm from the tumor edge. TCRbeta libraries were built with three rounds of nested PCR, modified from ARM-PCR. TCRdb used MiXCR to reprocess the multiplex PCR reads, holding one entry per CDR3 protein. The sample contains tens of thousands of distinct CDR3 sequences, 74% of which appear only once. The sequenced sample consisted of distant non-tumor lung tissue. These receptor sequences come from a woman aged 60-75 years with non-small cell lung cancer.

This clonotype was observed once. No conserved phenylalanine or tryptophan ends this CDR3, so it is likely a read error. V is TRBV24-1 and J is TRBJ2-2; weak D call: TRBD1 (6 bases). CDR3 length: 16 amino acids. Germline V gene data show CDR1 as KGHDR and CDR2 as SFDVKD. Trimming shortened V by 2 bases and J by 7 bases, and 16 bases separated the two germline ends. The chain's CDR3 is CATSDSRGQRHGELFI. The CDR3 DNA reads as TGTGCCACCAGTGATTCGCGAGGACAGCGGCACGGGGAGCTGTTTATT.

Turning to this clonotype: A clone one base away is much larger, so this may be a read error. J is TRBJ2-7 and V is TRBV6-4; possible D gene TRBD2, 6 bases. V lost 3 bases and J 5 bases, leaving 14 bases between the germline ends. Looked up from germline, CDR1 is MRHNA and CDR2 is SNTAGT. The CDR3 runs to 14 residues. The CDR3 sequence is CASSEFPWRDEQYF. The CDR3 coding sequence is TGTGCCAGCAGTGAGTTCCCGTGGAGGGACGAGCAGTACTTC.

For this clonotype: One end of the junction is discordant with germline, which a read error may explain. This sequence joins TRBV10-1 and TRBJ2-2, with D perhaps matching TRBD2 (5 bases). Germline V lookup: CDR1 WNHNN, CDR2 SYGVQD (reference sequence). CDR3 length: 12 residues. As DNA, the CDR3 is TGCGCCAGCGCTGGAGTTGCCGGGGAGCTGTGTTTT. Translating gives CASAGVAGELCF.

This clonotype was found many times. This chain uses TRBV5-4 with TRBJ1-2, with 7 bases matching TRBD1. This CDR3 spans 12 amino acids. In germline, CDR1 is SGHNT, CDR2 YYREEE (reference sequence). The V gene end was trimmed by 0 bases and the J gene end by 8 bases; junction bases not matched to a gene: 1. The CDR3 region is CASSLEGAGYTF. The CDR3 DNA reads as TGTGCCAGCAGCTTGGAGGGGGCGGGCTACACCTTC.

A remark on this clonotype: As the CDR3 is not closed by the conserved phenylalanine or tryptophan, this likely results from a read error. V is TRBV28 and J is TRBJ2-6, with D perhaps matching TRBD1 (6 bases). The CDR3 is 19 residues long. Trimming shortened V by 0 bases and J by 0 bases, and 15 bases separated the two germline ends. Germline V CDR1 and CDR2: MDHEN, SYDVKM. In DNA, the CDR3 is TGTGCCAGCAGTTTATGGGAACAGGGATCCTACTCTGGGGCCAACGTCCTGACTTCC. Residues: CASSLWEQGSYSGANVLTS.

This clonotype was observed a handful of times. V usage is TRBV5-1 and J usage is TRBJ2-7, with D maybe TRBD1 (5 bases). This CDR3 region has 15 residues. Germline CDR1 and CDR2: SGHRS and YFSETQ. V was trimmed by 1 base and J by 5 bases, leaving 16 bases between them. CDR3 sequence: CASSLIWTSKDEQYF. The CDR3 DNA sequence: TGCGCCAGCAGCTTGATCTGGACATCCAAGGACGAGCAGTACTTC.

On this clonotype: Germline is not matched at one junction end, which may reflect a read error. The rearrangement joins TRBV6-1 to TRBJ2-2, with unresolved D. The CDR3 has 13 amino acids. Looked up from germline, CDR1 is MNHNS and CDR2 is SASEGT. The DNA of the CDR3 is TGTGCCAACAGTATAGCACACACCGGGGAGCTGTTTTTT. Translating gives CANSIAHTGELFF.

As for this clonotype: At one boundary the junction diverges from the germline segment, which might be a read error. CDR3: CTSSIGTNQPQHF. In DNA, the CDR3 is TGTACCAGCAGTATCGGAACCAATCAGCCCCAGCATTTT. V usage is TRBV6-2 or TRBV6-3 and J usage is TRBJ1-5; the D is unclear. CDR3 size: 13 residues. Germline lookup yields CDR1 MNHEY and CDR2 SVGEGT.

As regards this clonotype: Compared with germline, one end of the junction differs, possibly owing to a read error. The rearrangement uses TRBV6-2 or TRBV6-3 and TRBJ1-1; D not resolved. Germline loops: CDR1 MNHEY, CDR2 SVGEGT. The CDR3 has 15 amino acids. The CDR3 coding sequence is TGTGCCAACAGTTACGCAAGACGCGCGAACACTGAAGCTTTCTTT. This sequence encodes CANSYARRANTEAFF.

About this clonotype: One end of the junction varies from germline; a read error may be responsible. The V and J genes are TRBV4-3 and TRBJ2-3, with TRBD1 matching over 9 bases. This CDR3 is built from 16 residues. Germline V gene sequence: CDR1 LGHNA, CDR2 YSLEER. This CDR3 reads CASSQTPGQGSYTQYF. DNA for the CDR3: TGCGCCAGTAGCCAAACCCCGGGACAGGGTTCGTATACGCAGTATTTT.

Only one count was recorded for this clonotype. The CDR3: CASSFRTASGTDTQYF. In nucleotides, the CDR3 is TGTGCCAGCAGCTTCCGTACTGCTAGCGGCACAGATACGCAGTATTTT. This chain joins TRBV11-2 and TRBJ2-3; the D gene is possibly TRBD2 (6 bases). Between the trimmed V and J ends, which lost 3 bases and 1 base, there was a span of 14 bases. The CDR3 consists of 16 residues. The V gene's germline CDR1 is SGHAT and CDR2 FQNNGV.

As regards this clonotype: One end of the junction fails to match germline, which may point to a read error. The CDR3, as DNA: TGTGCCAGTAACACTTTAAGGGGATTTTCCCACGAGCAGTATTTC. Protein: CASNTLRGFSHEQYF. The chain uses TRBV28 and TRBJ2-7; TRBD1 is a possible D gene (5 bases). CDR3 size: 15 residues. Per germline, CDR1 MDHEN and CDR2 SYDVKM.